Each of the 25 T cell receptor beta chains below was sequenced from the same sample in a study of T-cell memory formation after mild COVID-19. From the 5' RACE reads, TCRdb called clonotypes with MiXCR, one entry per CDR3 protein. This table has around 450,000 distinct CDR3 sequences, 15% to 25% appearing once. Sequencing was performed on PBMCs or a T cell subset sorted from them (not recorded which). The source of these receptors is an adult woman who had mild COVID-19 (a few samples of this study predate the infection). Cell type and time point are not known.

This clonotype was recorded once. The chain combines TRBV29-1 with TRBJ2-1; 9 nucleotides match TRBD1. V lost 4 bases, J lost 7 bases, and 8 bases stayed unmatched. This CDR3 is built from 14 residues. Germline CDR1 is SQVTM and CDR2 is ANQGSEA. The CDR3 sequence: CSVAGTGSWNEQFF. Here the CDR3 DNA reads TGCAGCGTTGCCGGGACAGGGTCTTGGAATGAGCAGTTCTTC.

V usage is TRBV5-4 and J usage is TRBJ2-3; D is unclear. The CDR3 has 12 amino acids. V was trimmed by 4 bases and J by 8 bases, leaving 11 bases between them. The germline gives CDR1 SGHNT, CDR2 YYREEE (reference sequence). CDR3 in DNA: TGTGCCAGCAGCCGAGGTACGGGTACGCAGTATTTT. Its protein is CASSRGTGTQYF.

The chain is built from TRBV12-3 or TRBV12-4 and TRBJ1-4; D is perhaps TRBD1 (6 bases). V shed 4 bases and J shed 6 bases, with 15 bases lying between them. The CDR3 loop spans 15 amino acids. The CDR3 is CASSSQGRGDEKLFF. The CDR3 nucleotides are TGTGCCAGCAGTTCCCAGGGGAGAGGGGATGAAAAACTGTTTTTT.

A few counts support this clonotype. The chain links TRBV7-9 to TRBJ1-5; D gene ambiguous. Germline lookup yields CDR1 SEHNR and CDR2 FQNEAQ (reference sequence). V lost 5 bases to trimming and J lost 4 bases, with 12 bases between them. CDR3 length equals 14 residues. CDR3 coding DNA: TGTGCCAGCAGCACCGGGCCGGGGAATCAGCCCCAGCATTTT. This translates into CASSTGPGNQPQHF.

CDR3: CASSLALGGTTGELFF. CDR3 DNA sequence: TGTGCCAGCAGCTTAGCGCTCGGCGGGACGACTGGGGAGCTGTTTTTT. The J gene is TRBJ2-2, the V gene TRBV7-2, with D possibly matching TRBD2 (6 bases). CDR1 is SGHTA, CDR2 FQGNSA, per germline. V was pared by 0 bases and J by 8 bases, with 16 bases between. The CDR3 covers 16 residues.

This clonotype was counted only a few times. This chain connects TRBV5-4 to TRBJ1-1, with D perhaps matching TRBD1 (5 bases). Between the trimmed V and J ends, which lost 1 base and 5 bases, there was a span of 12 bases. The CDR3 spans 14 residues. In germline, CDR1 is SGHNT, CDR2 YYREEE (reference sequence). CDR3 sequence (DNA): TGTGCCAGCAGCTTGACCAGGGTGGAGACTGAAGCTTTCTTT. This codes for CASSLTRVETEAFF. Filled out from reference TRBV5-4 and TRBJ1-1, the complete variable domain reads ETGVTQSPTHLIKTRGQQVTLRCSSQSGHNTVSWYQQALGQGPQFIFQYYREEENGRGNFPPRFSGLQFPNYSSELNVNALELDDSALYLCASSLTRVETEAFFGQGTRLTVV.

This chain links TRBV12-3 or TRBV12-4 with TRBJ2-5; D gene unclear. The CDR3 is 11 residues long. The ends were cut back, 7 bases at V and 5 bases at J, with 8 bases in the middle. The CDR3 sequence: CASTSWETQYF. DNA for the CDR3: TGTGCCAGCACCTCTTGGGAGACCCAGTACTTC.

The genes are TRBV28 and TRBJ2-7; 8 bases align to TRBD1. V was pared by 6 bases and J by 2 bases, with 6 bases of the junction left unmatched. This CDR3 spans 14 amino acids. The germline gives CDR1 MDHEN, CDR2 SYDVKM. The CDR3 loop is CASRWDRSTYEQYF. The CDR3 DNA is TGTGCCAGCAGGTGGGACAGGAGTACCTACGAGCAGTACTTC.

The chain uses TRBV7-2 and TRBJ2-1, with 8 bases identical to TRBD2. V was clipped by 4 bases and J by 10 bases; unmatched bases: 12. The germline gives CDR1 SGHTA, CDR2 FQGNSA. The CDR3 covers 15 residues. The CDR3 reads CASSSVRLAGNEQFF. The CDR3 bases are TGTGCCAGCAGCTCAGTTAGGTTAGCGGGAAACGAGCAGTTCTTC.

This clonotype has at least ten counts. This chain connects TRBV19 to TRBJ1-5; no reliable D call. Trimming removed 0 bases at V and 6 bases at J, with 15 bases between. The germline gives CDR1 LNHDA, CDR2 SQIVND (reference sequence). There are 16 residues in the CDR3. The CDR3 coding sequence is TGTGCCAGTAGTATAGAAACGACAAGGGTCGGTCAGCCCCAGCATTTT. It encodes CASSIETTRVGQPQHF.

CDR3 sequence reads: CASSLRVGGDNSPLHF. The CDR3 nucleotides read TGTGCCAGCAGCTTACGAGTCGGGGGCGATAATTCACCCCTCCACTTT. This chain uses TRBV7-8 with TRBJ1-6; D possibly corresponds to TRBD1 (6 bases). V was cut by 2 bases and J by 5 bases, with 13 bases left in between. The CDR3 sequence is 16 residues long. Germline CDR1 reads SGHVS; CDR2 reads FQNEAQ.

This clonotype was observed a few times. V and J are TRBV4-3 and TRBJ2-6; no firm D call. The CDR3 contains 16 residues. The V end lost 0 bases, the J end lost 6 bases, and 12 bases lay between the germline ends. CDR1 LGHNA and CDR2 YSLEER come from the germline V gene. The CDR3 nucleotides read TGCGCCAGCAGCCAAGACCCCCCCCCGGTGGCCAACGTCCTGACTTTC. Translation gives CASSQDPPPVANVLTF.

V and J are TRBV7-9 and TRBJ1-1; 9 nucleotides align to TRBD1. CDR1 is SEHNR and CDR2 is FQNEAQ in the germline V gene (reference sequence). V was clipped by 5 bases and J by 2 bases; unmatched bases: 12. CDR3 length equals 17 residues. DNA of the CDR3: TGTGCCAGCAGCGGCCGGGACAGGGACAACCGTAACACTGAAGCTTTCTTT. It codes for CASSGRDRDNRNTEAFF. Variable domain in full (rest from reference TRBV7-9 and TRBJ1-1): DTGVSQNPRHKITKRGQNVTFRCDPISEHNRLYWYRQTLGQGPEFLTYFQNEAQLEKSRLLSDRFSAERPKGSFSTLEIQRTEQGDSAMYLCASSGRDRDNRNTEAFFGQGTRLTVV.

This chain uses TRBV5-1 with TRBJ2-7; perhaps TRBD2 as D (5 bases). The CDR3 sequence is 15 residues long. Germline CDR1 and CDR2: SGHRS and YFSETQ. Trimming took off 1 base at V and 4 bases at J, with 15 bases between the two ends. The CDR3 loop reads CASSLMAGVAYEQYF. CDR3 coding DNA: TGCGCCAGCAGCTTGATGGCCGGGGTCGCGTACGAGCAGTACTTC.

J is TRBJ1-6 and V is TRBV4-1; D is undetermined. V dropped 0 bases and J dropped 6 bases, with 12 bases sitting between them. The CDR3 extends over 16 amino acids. CDR1 is MGHRA and CDR2 is YSYEKL in the germline V gene. The CDR3 DNA is TGCGCCAGCAGCCAAGATGGTCCAGTTGTTAATTCACCCCTCCACTTT. It specifies CASSQDGPVVNSPLHF.

The rearrangement uses TRBV5-1 and TRBJ1-2; tentatively, D is TRBD1 (6 bases). The V end was cut by 0 bases, the J end by 3 bases, with 12 bases between. CDR1 is SGHRS, CDR2 YFSETQ, per germline. The CDR3 totals 15 residues. CDR3 sequence reads: CASSLVAGGDYGYTF. The CDR3 DNA reads TGCGCCAGCAGCTTGGTAGCCGGGGGCGACTATGGCTACACCTTC.

This clonotype was seen more than once but under ten times. The CDR3 loop reads CASSQAADTQYF. The DNA of the CDR3 is TGTGCCAGCAGCCAAGCAGCAGATACGCAGTATTTT. The rearrangement uses TRBV4-2 and TRBJ2-3, with D unresolved. Germline assignment: CDR1 LGHNA and CDR2 YNFKEQ. The CDR3 spans 12 residues. Trimming took 1 base from V and 4 from J, leaving 3 bases between them.

This chain joins TRBV10-3 and TRBJ2-7; tentatively, D is TRBD2 (5 bases). Germline V gene lookup returns CDR1 ENHRY and CDR2 SYGVKD. Trimming shortened V by 6 bases and J by 5 bases, and 20 bases separated the two germline ends. The CDR3 is made up of 15 amino acids. The CDR3: CAIRTPGERYDEQYF. CDR3 DNA: TGTGCCATCAGGACCCCCGGGGAAAGATACGACGAGCAGTACTTC.

The genes are TRBV5-1 and TRBJ2-7; the D gene is possibly TRBD1 (7 bases). In germline, CDR1 is SGHRS, CDR2 YFSETQ. The CDR3 sequence is 14 residues long. Trimming removed 0 bases from V and 6 bases from J, with 13 bases in between. CDR3 sequence: CASSLGSGGGEQYF. The CDR3 DNA follows: TGCGCCAGCAGCTTGGGCTCAGGGGGAGGCGAGCAGTACTTC.

The gene calls are TRBV20-1 and TRBJ1-3; possibly TRBD1 for D (5 bases). Trimming removed 6 bases at V and 0 bases at J, with 12 bases between. Germline V lookup: CDR1 DFQATT, CDR2 SNEGSKA (reference sequence). The CDR3 sequence is 14 residues long. Here the CDR3 DNA reads TGCAGTGCGGGACGGAGTCCCTCTGGAAACACCATATATTTT. It yields the protein CSAGRSPSGNTIYF.

V gene TRBV5-5 combines with J gene TRBJ2-3; 7 nucleotides match TRBD1. The CDR3 has 16 residues. Germline CDR1 and CDR2: SGHKS and YYEKEE (reference sequence). V shed 0 bases and J 1 base; nucleotides not matched to a gene: 5. The chain's CDR3 is CASSLGTGLGTDTQYF. As DNA, the CDR3 is TGTGCCAGCAGCTTGGGGACAGGCCTAGGCACAGATACGCAGTATTTT.

In its sample, this clonotype was seen many times. The chain carries TRBV5-1 and TRBJ2-1; 10 bases align to TRBD1. The CDR3 has 18 amino acids. The germline CDR1 and CDR2 sequences are SGHRS and YFSETQ. V dropped 0 bases and J dropped 1; count of bases not matched to a gene: 7. The CDR3 protein is CASSLGQGALDSYNEQFF. DNA for the CDR3: TGCGCCAGCAGCTTGGGACAGGGGGCGTTGGATTCCTACAATGAGCAGTTCTTC.

This clonotype occurred a few times. The chain combines TRBV6-5 with TRBJ2-3; D assignment may be TRBD1 or TRBD2 (5 bases each). Germline CDR1 and CDR2: MNHEY and SVGAGI. The V and J ends lost 0 bases and 2 bases respectively, with 12 bases between them. The CDR3 runs to 16 residues. This CDR3 reads CASSYSKGTFTDTQYF. CDR3 nucleotide sequence: TGTGCCAGCAGTTACTCGAAAGGGACCTTCACAGATACGCAGTATTTT.

The rearrangement joins TRBV4-3 to TRBJ2-2; D uncertain. Germline V gene data show CDR1 as LGHNA and CDR2 as YSLEER. The CDR3 is made up of 15 amino acids. V lost 0 bases and J 3 bases, leaving 8 bases between the germline ends. As DNA, the CDR3 is TGCGCCAGCAGCCAAGATGGCCTTGACACCGGGGAGCTGTTTTTT. It is translated as CASSQDGLDTGELFF.

The sample holds a few counts of this clonotype. The chain couples TRBV2 to TRBJ2-7; D call uncertain. The V gene's germline CDR1 is SNHLY and CDR2 FYNNEI. The CDR3 has 15 amino acids. The ends were cut back, 4 bases at V and 4 bases at J, with 17 bases in the middle. Written as DNA, the CDR3 is TGTGCCAGCAGTGGTGAGGATTCTTCGCAGTACGAGCAGTACTTC. It specifies CASSGEDSSQYEQYF.